This TCR beta chain was captured by sequencing in a study of blood T cell repertoires in COVID-19. At the level of the study: Samples came from the United States, Italy and Spain, spanning acute and convalescent COVID-19. In each case, the material was cDNA or gDNA derived from T cells, B-cell-depleted T cells, or PBMCs.

CDR1 KGHDR and CDR2 SFDVKD come from the germline V gene. The CDR3 covers 15 residues. V gave up 5 bases and J gave up 2 bases, with 12 bases separating them. In the source study's methods: Reference gene primer amplification gave nucleated cell count estimates. Repertoires were generated with immunoSEQ multiplex PCR, while TCRdb's copy carries only in-frame clones and drops some. D and trimming were read from the DNA, whereas the V and J calls and clone size are those reported in that table. This table holds roughly 80,000 clones, 75% to 90% found once. This receptor was identified in a human donor in a cohort sampled during active COVID-19. The rearrangement joins TRBV24-1 to TRBJ2-1; tentatively, D is TRBD1 (8 bases). Sequencing input: peripheral blood. This chain's CDR3 is CATSATGGAYNEQFF. DNA of the CDR3: TGTGCCACCAGTGCTACAGGGGGGGCCTACAATGAGCAGTTCTTC.